This T cell receptor (beta chain) was captured in a study of shared clonotypes between healthy human individuals. V gave up 2 bases and J gave up 9 bases; unmatched junction bases: 8. CDR3 length: 15 residues. The germline gives CDR1 SNHLY, CDR2 FYNNEI. Here immunoSEQ multiplex PCR was the method, and the copy in TCRdb shows in-frame clones only, minus some. This sample has over a million clones, with 70% to 80% found just once. The sequencing sample was made of memory CD4+ T cells from PBMCs. Subset: CD45RA-negative fraction. The genes are TRBV2 and TRBJ2-1, with 9 bases aligning to TRBD1. This receptor was identified in a man between 18 and 29 years old in good health. Some clones in this sample may be carry-over from other donors' samples. The CDR3 DNA sequence: TGTGCCAGCAGTGAACAGGGACAGGGTATTGGTGAGCAGTTCTTC. Translated, it gives CASSEQGQGIGEQFF.